These 3 T cell receptor beta chains were sequenced from one sample in a study of T cells after yellow fever vaccination. From the 5' RACE reads, TCRdb called clonotypes with MiXCR, one entry per CDR3 protein. The sample records hundreds of thousands of distinct CDR3 sequences, about 13% being singletons. Sequenced here: PBMCs, sampled on the day of the yellow fever booster vaccination. All receptors come from a man aged 25 to 45 who received the YFV17D yellow fever vaccine.

This clonotype was seen only a few times. The rearrangement joins TRBV19 to TRBJ2-2; 10 nucleotides line up with TRBD1. With 7 bases clipped from V and 7 bases from J, the junction kept 6 bases outside the gene matches. The length of the CDR3 is 14 residues. The germline CDR1 and CDR2 sequences are LNHDA and SQIVND (reference sequence). The CDR3 protein is CASTLGQGLGELFF. The CDR3 DNA is TGTGCCAGTACCCTGGGACAGGGGCTCGGGGAGCTGTTTTTT.

The V and J genes are TRBV3-1 and TRBJ2-1; D gene ambiguous. Germline V gene data show CDR1 as LGHDT and CDR2 as YNNKEL (reference sequence). V lost 3 bases and J 12 bases, leaving 15 bases between the germline ends. CDR3 size: 13 residues. The chain's CDR3 is CASSQGWAFGQFF. The CDR3 DNA follows: TGTGCCAGCAGCCAGGGGTGGGCTTTTGGGCAGTTCTTC.

Concerning this clonotype: One base away lies a much larger clone, so this may be a sequencing read error. This chain links TRBV7-9 with TRBJ2-1; D ambiguous. V gave up 0 bases and J gave up 6 bases, with 6 bases separating them. This CDR3 contains 13 residues. CDR1 and CDR2 from the germline V gene are SEHNR and FQNEAQ (reference sequence). The CDR3 DNA sequence: TGTGCCAGCAGCTTAGCGGGATTCAATGAGCAGTTCTTC. It translates to CASSLAGFNEQFF.